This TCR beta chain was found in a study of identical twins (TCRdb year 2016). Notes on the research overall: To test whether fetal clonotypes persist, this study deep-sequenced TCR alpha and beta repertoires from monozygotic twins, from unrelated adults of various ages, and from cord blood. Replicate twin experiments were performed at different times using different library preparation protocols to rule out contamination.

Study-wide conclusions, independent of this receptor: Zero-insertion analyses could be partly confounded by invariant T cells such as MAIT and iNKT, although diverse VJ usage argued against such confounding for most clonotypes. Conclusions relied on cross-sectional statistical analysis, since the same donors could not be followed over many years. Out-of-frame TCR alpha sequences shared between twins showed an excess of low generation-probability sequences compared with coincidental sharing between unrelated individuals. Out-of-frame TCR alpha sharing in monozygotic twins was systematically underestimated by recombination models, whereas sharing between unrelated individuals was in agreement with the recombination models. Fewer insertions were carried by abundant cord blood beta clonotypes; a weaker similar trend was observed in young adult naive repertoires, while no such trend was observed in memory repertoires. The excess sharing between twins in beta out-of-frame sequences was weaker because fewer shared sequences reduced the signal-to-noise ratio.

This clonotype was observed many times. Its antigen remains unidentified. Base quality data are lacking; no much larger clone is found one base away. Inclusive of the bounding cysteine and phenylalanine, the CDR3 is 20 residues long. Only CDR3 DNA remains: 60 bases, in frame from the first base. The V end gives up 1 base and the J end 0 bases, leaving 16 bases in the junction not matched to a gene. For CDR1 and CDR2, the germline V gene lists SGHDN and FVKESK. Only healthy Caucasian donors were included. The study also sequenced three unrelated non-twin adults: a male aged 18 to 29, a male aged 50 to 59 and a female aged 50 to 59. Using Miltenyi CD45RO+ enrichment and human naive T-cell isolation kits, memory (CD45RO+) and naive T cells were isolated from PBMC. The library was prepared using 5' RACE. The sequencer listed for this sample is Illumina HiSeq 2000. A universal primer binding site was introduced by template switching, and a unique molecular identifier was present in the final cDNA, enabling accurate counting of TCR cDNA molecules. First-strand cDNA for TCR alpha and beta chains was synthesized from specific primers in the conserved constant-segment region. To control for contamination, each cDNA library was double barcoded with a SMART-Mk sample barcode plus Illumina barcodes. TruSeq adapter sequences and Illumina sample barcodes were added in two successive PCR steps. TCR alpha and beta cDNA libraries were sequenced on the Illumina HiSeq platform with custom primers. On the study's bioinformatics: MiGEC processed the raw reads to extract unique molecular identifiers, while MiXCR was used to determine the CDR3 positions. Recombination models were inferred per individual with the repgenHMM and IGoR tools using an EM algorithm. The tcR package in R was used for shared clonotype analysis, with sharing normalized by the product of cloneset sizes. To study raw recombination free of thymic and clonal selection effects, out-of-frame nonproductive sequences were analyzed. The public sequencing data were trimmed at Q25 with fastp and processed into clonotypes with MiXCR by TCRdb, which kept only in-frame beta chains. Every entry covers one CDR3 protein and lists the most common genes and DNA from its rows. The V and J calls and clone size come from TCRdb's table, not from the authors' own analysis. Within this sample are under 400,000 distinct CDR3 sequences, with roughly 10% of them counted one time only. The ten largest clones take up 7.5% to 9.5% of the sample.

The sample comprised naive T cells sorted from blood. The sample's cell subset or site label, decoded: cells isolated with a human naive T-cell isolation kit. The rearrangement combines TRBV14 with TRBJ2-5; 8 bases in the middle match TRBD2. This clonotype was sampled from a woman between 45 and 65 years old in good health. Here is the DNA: TGTGCCAGCAGCCAAGTCGGGGGGGAAACCCTACATTGGTACCAAGAGACCCAGTACTTC. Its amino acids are CASSQVGGETLHWYQETQYF.